A single sample gave rise to the 23 T cell receptor beta chains below, sequenced in a study of cytomegalovirus exposure and HLA in healthy donors. The PCR ran on 60 Vbeta and 13 Jbeta primers. Profiling relied on immunoSEQ multiplex PCR, and the TCRdb table lists in-frame clones only, not all of them. The sample records roughly 100,000 clones, about 83% being singletons. Material for sequencing was PBMCs. These receptors all come from a man younger than 35 in good health and CMV-seronegative.

The chain recombines TRBV6-4 with TRBJ1-5, with D unclear. V was cut by 6 bases and J by 4 bases, with 16 bases left in between. The CDR3 extends over 15 amino acids. Germline-derived CDR1 and CDR2 are MRHNA and SNTAGT. The CDR3 spells CASSASEGWNQPQHF. CDR3 sequence (DNA): TGTGCCAGCAGCGCCTCGGAGGGTTGGAATCAGCCCCAGCATTTT.

The chain has TRBV28 and TRBJ1-1, with D possibly TRBD1 on 6 matching bases. CDR1 and CDR2 (germline): MDHEN, SYDVKM. This CDR3 is built from 14 residues. V gave up 3 bases and J gave up 1 base, with 9 bases separating them. In nucleotides, the CDR3 is TGTGCCAGCAGTTTCCGGACAGCGAACACTGAAGCTTTCTTT. Its translation: CASSFRTANTEAFF.

This sequence joins TRBV5-4 and TRBJ2-5, with TRBD1 matching over 7 bases. With the DNA end fitting TRBJ2-7 better, the J assignment may be wrong. The germline gives CDR1 SGHNT, CDR2 YYREEE (reference sequence). This CDR3 contains 13 residues. The CDR3 is CASSSASGGEQYF. DNA for the CDR3: TGTGCCAGCAGCTCCGCCTCAGGGGGCGAGCAGTACTTC.

This chain uses TRBV25-1 with TRBJ2-7; D gene uncertain. The CDR3 has 14 amino acids. Trimming left V 4 bases short and J 6 bases short, with 16 bases between. The germline CDR1 and CDR2 sequences are MGHDK and SYGVNS. The CDR3 DNA sequence: TGTGCCAGCAGTGCTACTCCTCCGGGTACCGAGCAGTACTTC. Protein product: CASSATPPGTEQYF.

This chain joins TRBV6-5 and TRBJ2-2; TRBD1 aligns across 9 bases. The CDR3 length is 15 residues. Trimming at V came to 4 bases and at J to 5 bases, leaving 5 bases not matched to a gene. CDR1 is MNHEY, CDR2 SVGAGI, per germline. DNA of the CDR3: TGTGCCAGCAGTTGGACAGGGGAGGGGACCGGGGAGCTGTTTTTT. The encoded protein is CASSWTGEGTGELFF.

As for this clone: At the DNA level, this CDR3 is encoded by other sequences in the same sample as well. The J gene is TRBJ1-6, the V gene TRBV5-1, with a possible D match to TRBD1 (6 bases). The CDR3 runs 15 residues. Trimming took 0 bases from V and 3 from J, leaving 7 bases between them. CDR1 is SGHRS, CDR2 YFSETQ, per germline. The CDR3 loop reads CASSLEGGYNSPLHF. The CDR3 nucleotides are TGCGCCAGCAGCTTGGAAGGGGGCTATAATTCACCCCTCCACTTT.

The V gene is TRBV13, the J gene TRBJ1-1, with D possibly matching TRBD1 (5 bases). Trimming shortened V by 3 bases and J by 7 bases, and 6 bases separated the two germline ends. Germline CDR1 is PRHDT and CDR2 is FYEKMQ (reference sequence). This CDR3 is 11 amino acids long. For the CDR3, the DNA is TGTGCCAGCAGCTTGACAGATGAAGCTTTCTTT. Translated: CASSLTDEAFF.

This clone was recorded a few times. The gene calls are TRBV4-3 and TRBJ1-2, with D perhaps TRBD1 (6 bases). The CDR3 contains 14 residues. The V end was cut by 3 bases, the J end by 4 bases, with 12 bases between. CDR1 and CDR2 from the germline V gene are LGHNA and YSLEER. CDR3 protein: CASSHLQGGYGYTF. The CDR3, as DNA: TGCGCCAGCAGCCATCTACAGGGTGGCTATGGCTACACCTTC.

The chain links TRBV2 to TRBJ2-7, with TRBD2 matching over 8 bases. In germline, CDR1 is SNHLY, CDR2 FYNNEI. The CDR3 has 16 amino acids. V was pared by 2 bases and J by 0 bases, with 6 bases of the junction left unmatched. The CDR3 nucleotides are TGTGCCAGCAGTGAATCGGCCGGGACTAGCTCCTACGAGCAGTACTTC. This gives the protein CASSESAGTSSYEQYF.

The chain carries TRBV6-6 and TRBJ2-7; 7 bases fit TRBD1. CDR1 is MNHNY, CDR2 SVGAGI, per germline (reference sequence). Trimming removed 5 bases from V and 2 bases from J; junction bases left unmatched: 9. The CDR3 totals 15 residues. This CDR3 reads CASSTGTVKTYEQYF. The CDR3 DNA follows: TGTGCCAGCAGTACCGGGACAGTTAAGACCTACGAGCAGTACTTC.

The V call is TRBV9, the J call TRBJ2-7; a weak D match, TRBD2 (5 bases). The ends were cut back, 0 bases at V and 5 bases at J, with 18 bases in the middle. CDR3 length: 16 amino acids. The germline gives CDR1 SGDLS, CDR2 YYNGEE. The CDR3 DNA reads as TGTGCCAGCAGCGTAGAGGCACAGAATAGCGATGACGAGCAGTACTTC. It encodes CASSVEAQNSDDEQYF.

V usage is TRBV7-2 and J usage is TRBJ2-1; D not certain. Looked up from germline, CDR1 is SGHTA and CDR2 is FQGNSA. The CDR3 is 13 amino acids. Trimming pared 1 base from V and 6 bases from J, leaving 7 bases between. DNA of the CDR3: TGTGCCAGCAGCTTAGTAGCTCGCAATGAGCAGTTCTTC. Protein product: CASSLVARNEQFF. The full variable domain, in which reference TRBV7-2 and TRBJ2-1 provide the parts outside the CDR3, is GAGVSQSPSNKVTEKGKDVELRCDPISGHTALYWYRQSLGQGLEFLIYFQGNSAPDKSGLPSDRFSAERTGGSVSTLTIQRTQQEDSAVYLCASSLVARNEQFFGPGTRLTVL.

The V and J genes are TRBV6-5 and TRBJ2-7; 7 bases line up with TRBD2. The germline gives CDR1 MNHEY, CDR2 SVGAGI. After removal of 2 bases from V and 0 bases from J, the junction contained 4 bases not matched to a gene. CDR3 length: 15 amino acids. CDR3 nucleotide sequence: TGTGCCAGCAGTTACGCAACTAGCGTCTCCTACGAGCAGTACTTC. This translates into CASSYATSVSYEQYF.

This chain uses TRBV5-6 with TRBJ2-3, with 10 nucleotides matching TRBD1. The CDR3 loop spans 14 amino acids. Germline V gene sequence: CDR1 SGHDT, CDR2 YYEEEE. Trimming took 4 bases from V and 4 from J; bases not matched to a gene: 3. CDR3 sequence reads: CASSPGQGADTQYF. Written as DNA, the CDR3 is TGTGCCAGCAGCCCTGGACAGGGGGCAGATACGCAGTATTTT.

In the case of this clone: The junction departs from the called germline gene at one end, perhaps through a read error. The chain recombines TRBV7-9 with TRBJ1-1, with TRBD1 matching over 7 bases. CDR3 length equals 12 residues. In germline, CDR1 is SEHNR, CDR2 FQNEAQ (reference sequence). The CDR3 DNA follows: TGTTCCAGCAGCGACAGGGACGCTGAAGCTTTCTTT. Encoded protein: CSSSDRDAEAFF.

V usage is TRBV7-2 and J usage is TRBJ2-7, with D possibly being TRBD1 (5 bases). Germline V gene sequence: CDR1 SGHTA, CDR2 FQGNSA. This CDR3 has 12 amino acids. V was shortened by 4 bases and J by 6 bases, with 10 bases between the two germline ends. The CDR3 sequence is CASSSTGVEQYF. For the CDR3, the DNA is TGTGCCAGCAGCTCTACAGGCGTCGAGCAGTACTTC.

In this sample, this clone turned up once. The chain is built from TRBV4-2 and TRBJ2-7; 10 bases fit TRBD2. Germline trimming cut 1 base from V and 2 bases from J; bases unmatched to any gene: 11. CDR3 length: 18 residues. Per germline, CDR1 LGHNA and CDR2 YNFKEQ. The CDR3 bases are TGTGCCAGCAGCCAAGCTGTCGGGCCTAGCGGGAGCCCCTACGAGCAGTACTTC. Its protein is CASSQAVGPSGSPYEQYF.

The chain uses TRBV9 and TRBJ2-2; the D gene is possibly TRBD2 (7 bases). This CDR3 is built from 16 residues. Germline lookup yields CDR1 SGDLS and CDR2 YYNGEE. V dropped 0 bases and J dropped 3 bases, with 12 bases sitting between them. CDR3 in DNA: TGTGCCAGCAGCGTAGTGGCGGGGGCCTACACCGGGGAGCTGTTTTTT. Its protein product is CASSVVAGAYTGELFF.

The chain combines TRBV7-3 with TRBJ2-3; 10 bases line up with TRBD2. The V gene end was trimmed by 2 bases and the J gene end by 5 bases; junction bases not matched to a gene: 4. In germline, CDR1 is SGHTA, CDR2 FQGTGA. This CDR3 is 15 amino acids long. CDR3 residues: CASSLGLAGVDTQYF. In nucleotides, the CDR3 is TGTGCCAGCAGCTTAGGGCTAGCGGGAGTAGATACGCAGTATTTT.

This clone was detected once. This CDR3 is CASSYSWGGSGELFF. CDR3 DNA sequence: TGTGCCAGCAGTTACTCATGGGGGGGCTCCGGGGAGCTGTTTTTT. This chain uses TRBV6-5 with TRBJ2-2; possibly TRBD2 for D (7 bases). Germline values: CDR1 MNHEY, CDR2 SVGAGI. This CDR3 contains 15 residues. Deletions cut 0 bases from V and 6 bases from J, with 11 bases between.

The rearrangement links TRBV2 to TRBJ2-4, with D maybe TRBD2 (6 bases). Trimming took 6 bases from V and 8 from J, leaving 11 bases between them. CDR3 length: 12 residues. Germline loops: CDR1 SNHLY, CDR2 FYNNEI. This chain's CDR3 is CASSRGGDIQYF. CDR3 bases: TGTGCCAGCAGCAGAGGAGGGGACATTCAGTACTTC.

This clone has a single count. The chain uses TRBV21-1 and TRBJ2-3; TRBD1 is the table's D call and was not checked against the DNA. TRBV21-1 is noted as a pseudogene. The CDR3 is 15 amino acids. The CDR3 coding sequence is TGTGCCAGCAGCAAAGAGTCCGCAGTTAAGAATACGCAGTATTTT. The encoded protein is CASSKESAVKNTQYF.

The V and J genes are TRBV6-6 and TRBJ1-5, with no clear D. V lost 5 bases and J lost 4, with 12 bases in between. In germline, CDR1 is MNHNY, CDR2 SVGAGI (reference sequence). The CDR3 contains 14 residues. As DNA, the CDR3 is TGTGCCAGCAGTAATGGACGGGGTAATCAGCCCCAGCATTTT. Translation: CASSNGRGNQPQHF.